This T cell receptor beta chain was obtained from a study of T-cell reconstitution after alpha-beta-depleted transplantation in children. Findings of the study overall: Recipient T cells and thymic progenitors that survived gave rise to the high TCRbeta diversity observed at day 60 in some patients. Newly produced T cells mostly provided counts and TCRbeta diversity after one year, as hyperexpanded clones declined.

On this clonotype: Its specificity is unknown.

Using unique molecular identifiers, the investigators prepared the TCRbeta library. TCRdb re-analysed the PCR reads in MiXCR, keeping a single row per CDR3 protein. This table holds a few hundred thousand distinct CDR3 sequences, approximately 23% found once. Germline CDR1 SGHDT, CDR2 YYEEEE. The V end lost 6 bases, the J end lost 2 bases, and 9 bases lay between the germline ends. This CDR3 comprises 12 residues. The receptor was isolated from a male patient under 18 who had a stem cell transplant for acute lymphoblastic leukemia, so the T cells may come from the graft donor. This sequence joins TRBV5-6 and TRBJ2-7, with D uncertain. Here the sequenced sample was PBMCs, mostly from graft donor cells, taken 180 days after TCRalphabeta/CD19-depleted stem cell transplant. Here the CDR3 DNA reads TGTGCCAGCACTGACGGTGCCTACGAGCAGTACTTC. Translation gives CASTDGAYEQYF. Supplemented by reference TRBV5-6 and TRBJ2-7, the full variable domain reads DAGVTQSPTHLIKTRGQQVTLRCSPKSGHDTVSWYQQALGQGPQFIFQYYEEEERQRGNFPDRFSGHQFPNYSSELNVNALLLGDSALYLCASTDGAYEQYFGPGTRLTVT.